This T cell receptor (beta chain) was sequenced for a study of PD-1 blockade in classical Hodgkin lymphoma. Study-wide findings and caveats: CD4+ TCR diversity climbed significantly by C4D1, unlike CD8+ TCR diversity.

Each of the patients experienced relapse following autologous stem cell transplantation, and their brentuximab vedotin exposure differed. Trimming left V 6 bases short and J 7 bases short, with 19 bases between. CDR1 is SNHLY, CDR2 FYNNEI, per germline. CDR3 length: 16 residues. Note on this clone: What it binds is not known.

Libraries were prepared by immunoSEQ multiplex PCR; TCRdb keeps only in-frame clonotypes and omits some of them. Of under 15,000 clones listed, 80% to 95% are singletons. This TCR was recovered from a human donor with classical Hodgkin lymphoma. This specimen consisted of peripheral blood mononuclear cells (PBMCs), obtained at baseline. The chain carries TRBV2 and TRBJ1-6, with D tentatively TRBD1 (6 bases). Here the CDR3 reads CASRGFWGQENSPLHF. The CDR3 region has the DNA TGTGCCAGCAGGGGATTCTGGGGACAAGAAAATTCACCCCTCCACTTT.